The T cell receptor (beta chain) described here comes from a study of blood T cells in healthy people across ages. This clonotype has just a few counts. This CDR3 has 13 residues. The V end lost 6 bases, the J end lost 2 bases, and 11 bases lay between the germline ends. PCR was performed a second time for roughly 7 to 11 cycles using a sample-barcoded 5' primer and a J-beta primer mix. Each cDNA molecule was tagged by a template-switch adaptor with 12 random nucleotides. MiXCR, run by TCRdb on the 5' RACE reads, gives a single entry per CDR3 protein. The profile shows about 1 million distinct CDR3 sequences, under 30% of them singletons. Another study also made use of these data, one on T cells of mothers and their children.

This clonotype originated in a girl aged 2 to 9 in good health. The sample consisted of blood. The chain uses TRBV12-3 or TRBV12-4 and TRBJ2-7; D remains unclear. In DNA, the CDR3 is TGTGCCAGCAGCTTCAATGGGGCCTACGAGCAGTACTTC. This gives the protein CASSFNGAYEQYF.